This TCR beta chain originates from a study of beta chain features in type 1 diabetes. Broader study findings: Insertions at VDJ junctions were less frequent in type 1 diabetes patients. These patients also deleted more nucleotides at the same junctions.

CDR1 is SGHRS and CDR2 is YFSETQ in the germline V gene. Trimming at V came to 5 bases and at J to 2 bases, leaving 7 bases not matched to a gene. The CDR3 runs to 14 residues. Of the isolated RNA, all was reverse transcribed, and so the sequenced material was expressed TCRB transcripts. The average read count of naive, central memory and regulatory T cell samples was about 3.3 million. Repertoires were generated with immunoSEQ multiplex PCR, while TCRdb's copy carries only in-frame clones and drops some. The data show about 340,000 clones, 8% seen once. Regarding this clone: Its specificity is not known.

This chain uses TRBV5-1 with TRBJ2-7; 7 bases fit TRBD1. This clonotype was sampled from a woman younger than 30 in good health. What was sequenced was central memory CD4+ T cells from blood. The CDR3: CASRQGDPTYEQYF. CDR3 sequence (DNA): TGCGCCAGCAGGCAGGGGGACCCTACCTACGAGCAGTACTTC.